This entry describes one T cell receptor (beta chain). Its antigen is not known. This entry comes from a study of T cell responses to AZD1222 COVID-19 vaccine. Study findings and constraints: Clonal diversity was possibly underestimated, and white British individuals and females predominated among donors. Epitopes outside B.1.351 and B.1.1.7 mutated regions reportedly drew nearly half of spike TCRs. Across the whole spike, CD4 TCRs peaked at regions 160-218 and 743-854. Repertoire sampling occurred only after the peak T cell response.

Repertoires were generated with immunoSEQ multiplex PCR, while TCRdb's copy carries only in-frame clones and drops some. Of about 120,000 clones in the sample, over 75% were seen once. This CDR3 spans 15 amino acids. In germline, CDR1 is SGHTA, CDR2 FQGNSA. Trimming cost V 3 bases and J 2 bases, with 10 bases left between them. This clonotype was sampled from an adult in good health. Sequenced material: peripheral blood, taken on day 0 of AZD1222 vaccination. V is TRBV7-2 and J is TRBJ2-2; D is ambiguous. DNA of the CDR3: TGTGCCAGCAGCTTTTTGTTGGCTAACACCGGGGAGCTGTTTTTT. It yields the protein CASSFLLANTGELFF.